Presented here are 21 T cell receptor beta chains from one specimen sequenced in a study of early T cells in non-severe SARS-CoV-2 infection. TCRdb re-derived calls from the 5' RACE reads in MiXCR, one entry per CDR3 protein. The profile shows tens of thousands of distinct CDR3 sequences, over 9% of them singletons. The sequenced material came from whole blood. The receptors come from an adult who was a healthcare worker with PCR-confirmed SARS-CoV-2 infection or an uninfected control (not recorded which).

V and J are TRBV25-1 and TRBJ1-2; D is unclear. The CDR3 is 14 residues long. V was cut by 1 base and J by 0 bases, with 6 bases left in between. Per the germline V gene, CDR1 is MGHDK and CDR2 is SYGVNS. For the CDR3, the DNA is TGTGCCAGCAGTGAATCCTCACCTAACTATGGCTACACCTTC. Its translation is CASSESSPNYGYTF.

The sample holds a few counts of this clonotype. The CDR3 sequence is CASRAGATNEKLFF. As DNA, the CDR3 is TGTGCCAGCAGAGCAGGGGCAACTAATGAAAAACTGTTTTTT. This chain connects TRBV5-5 to TRBJ1-4; D perhaps matches TRBD1 (6 bases). The CDR3 is 14 amino acids. V lost 5 bases and J 0 bases, leaving 8 bases between the germline ends. Germline CDR1 is SGHKS and CDR2 is YYEKEE (reference sequence).

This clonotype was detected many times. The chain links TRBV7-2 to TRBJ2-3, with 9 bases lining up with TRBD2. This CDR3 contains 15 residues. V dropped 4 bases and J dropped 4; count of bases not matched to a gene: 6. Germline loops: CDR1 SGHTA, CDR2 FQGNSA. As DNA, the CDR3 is TGTGCCAGCAGCTCAAGCGGGAGGTCGTCAGATACGCAGTATTTT. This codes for CASSSSGRSSDTQYF.

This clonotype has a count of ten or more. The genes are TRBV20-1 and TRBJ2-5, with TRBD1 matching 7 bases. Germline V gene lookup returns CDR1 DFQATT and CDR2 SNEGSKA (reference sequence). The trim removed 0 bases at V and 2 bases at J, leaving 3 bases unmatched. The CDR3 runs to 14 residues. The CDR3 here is CSARDVRGQETQYF. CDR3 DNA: TGCAGTGCTAGAGATGTCAGGGGGCAAGAGACCCAGTACTTC.

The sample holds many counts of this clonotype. The CDR3 region is CASTQRAGWGTGELFF. As DNA, the CDR3 is TGTGCCAGTACCCAACGGGCAGGGTGGGGCACCGGGGAGCTGTTTTTT. The chain carries TRBV19 and TRBJ2-2; D perhaps matches TRBD1 (5 bases). V lost 7 bases to trimming and J lost 4 bases, with 19 bases between them. CDR3 size: 16 residues. CDR1 is LNHDA, CDR2 SQIVND, per germline (reference sequence). Together with reference TRBV19 and TRBJ2-2, the CDR3 gives the full variable domain: DGGITQSPKYLFRKEGQNVTLSCEQNLNHDAMYWYRQDPGQGLRLIYYSQIVNDFQKGDIAEGYSVSREKKESFPLTVTSAQKNPTAFYLCASTQRAGWGTGELFFGEGSRLTVL.

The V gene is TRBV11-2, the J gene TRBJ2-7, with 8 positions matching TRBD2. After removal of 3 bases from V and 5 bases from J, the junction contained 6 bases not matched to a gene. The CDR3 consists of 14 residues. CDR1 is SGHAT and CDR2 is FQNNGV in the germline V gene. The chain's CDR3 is CASSLSGGPDEQYF. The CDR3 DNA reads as TGTGCCAGCAGCTTGTCGGGAGGGCCAGACGAGCAGTACTTC.

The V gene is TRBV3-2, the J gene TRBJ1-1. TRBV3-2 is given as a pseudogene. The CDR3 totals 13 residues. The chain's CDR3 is CASSHALNTEAFF. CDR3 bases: TGTGCCAGCAGCCATGCACTGAACACTGAAGCTTTCTTT.

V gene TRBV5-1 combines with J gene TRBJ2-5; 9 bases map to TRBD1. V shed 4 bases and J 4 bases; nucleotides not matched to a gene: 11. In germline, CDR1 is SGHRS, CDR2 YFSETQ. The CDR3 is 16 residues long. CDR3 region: CASSTDGDRAGETQYF. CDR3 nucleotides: TGCGCCAGCAGCACGGACGGGGACAGGGCAGGAGAGACCCAGTACTTC. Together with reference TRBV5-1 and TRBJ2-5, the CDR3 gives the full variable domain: KAGVTQTPRYLIKTRGQQVTLSCSPISGHRSVSWYQQTPGQGLQFLFEYFSETQRNKGNFPGRFSGRQFSNSRSEMNVSTLELGDSALYLCASSTDGDRAGETQYFGPGTRLLVL.

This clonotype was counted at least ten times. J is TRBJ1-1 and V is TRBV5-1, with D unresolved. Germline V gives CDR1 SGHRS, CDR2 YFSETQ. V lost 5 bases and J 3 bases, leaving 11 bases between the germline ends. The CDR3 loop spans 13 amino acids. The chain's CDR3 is CASRPDGYTEAFF. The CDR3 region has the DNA TGCGCCAGCAGACCGGACGGGTACACTGAAGCTTTCTTT. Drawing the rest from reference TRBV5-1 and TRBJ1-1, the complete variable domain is KAGVTQTPRYLIKTRGQQVTLSCSPISGHRSVSWYQQTPGQGLQFLFEYFSETQRNKGNFPGRFSGRQFSNSRSEMNVSTLELGDSALYLCASRPDGYTEAFFGQGTRLTVV.

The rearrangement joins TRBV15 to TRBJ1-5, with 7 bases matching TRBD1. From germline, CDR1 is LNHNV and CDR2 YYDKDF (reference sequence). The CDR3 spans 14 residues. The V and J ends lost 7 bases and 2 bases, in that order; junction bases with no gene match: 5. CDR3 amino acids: CATTLDRGNQPQHF. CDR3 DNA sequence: TGTGCCACCACCTTAGACAGGGGCAATCAGCCCCAGCATTTT.

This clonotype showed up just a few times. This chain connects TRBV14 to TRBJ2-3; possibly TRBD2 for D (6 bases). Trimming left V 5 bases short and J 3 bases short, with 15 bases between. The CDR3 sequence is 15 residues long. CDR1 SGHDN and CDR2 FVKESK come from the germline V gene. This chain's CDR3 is CASSFKGGLTDTQYF. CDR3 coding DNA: TGTGCCAGCAGCTTCAAGGGAGGCCTTACAGATACGCAGTATTTT.

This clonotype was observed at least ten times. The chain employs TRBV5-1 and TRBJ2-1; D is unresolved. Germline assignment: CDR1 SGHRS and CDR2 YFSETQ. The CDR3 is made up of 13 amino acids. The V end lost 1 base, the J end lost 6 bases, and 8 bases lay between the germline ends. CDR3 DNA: TGCGCCAGCAGCTTGACAGCCTTCAATGAGCAGTTCTTC. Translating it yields CASSLTAFNEQFF.

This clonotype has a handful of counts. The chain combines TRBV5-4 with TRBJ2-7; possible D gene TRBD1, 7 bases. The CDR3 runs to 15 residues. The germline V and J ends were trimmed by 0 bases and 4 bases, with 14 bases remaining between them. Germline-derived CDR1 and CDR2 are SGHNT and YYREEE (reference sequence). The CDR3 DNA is TGTGCCAGCAGCTTGGGTCCACAGGGGACTTACGAGCAGTACTTC. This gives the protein CASSLGPQGTYEQYF.

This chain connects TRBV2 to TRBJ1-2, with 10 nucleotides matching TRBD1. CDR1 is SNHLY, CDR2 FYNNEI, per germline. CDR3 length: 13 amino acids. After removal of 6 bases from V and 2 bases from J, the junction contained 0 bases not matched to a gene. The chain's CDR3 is CASRGQGNYGYTF. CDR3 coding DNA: TGTGCCAGCAGGGGACAGGGGAACTATGGCTACACCTTC. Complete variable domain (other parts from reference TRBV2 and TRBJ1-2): EPEVTQTPSHQVTQMGQEVILRCVPISNHLYFYWYRQILGQKVEFLVSFYNNEISEKSEIFDDQFSVERPDGSNFTLKIRSTKLEDSAMYFCASRGQGNYGYTFGSGTRLTVV.

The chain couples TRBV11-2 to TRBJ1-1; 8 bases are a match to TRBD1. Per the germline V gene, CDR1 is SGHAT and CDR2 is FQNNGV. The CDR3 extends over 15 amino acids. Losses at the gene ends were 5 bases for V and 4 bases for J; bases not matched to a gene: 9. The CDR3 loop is CASSPQGAFGTEAFF. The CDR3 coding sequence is TGTGCCAGCAGCCCCCAGGGGGCTTTTGGCACTGAAGCTTTCTTT. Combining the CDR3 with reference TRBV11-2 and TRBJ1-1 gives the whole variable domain EAGVAQSPRYKIIEKRQSVAFWCNPISGHATLYWYQQILGQGPKLLIQFQNNGVVDDSQLPKDRFSAERLKGVDSTLKIQPAKLEDSAVYLCASSPQGAFGTEAFFGQGTRLTVV.

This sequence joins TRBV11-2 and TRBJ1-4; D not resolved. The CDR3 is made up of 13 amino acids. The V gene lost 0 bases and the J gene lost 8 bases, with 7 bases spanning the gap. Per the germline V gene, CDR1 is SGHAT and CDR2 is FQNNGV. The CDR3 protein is CASSLDRREKLFF. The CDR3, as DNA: TGTGCCAGCAGCTTAGATCGAAGGGAAAAACTGTTTTTT.

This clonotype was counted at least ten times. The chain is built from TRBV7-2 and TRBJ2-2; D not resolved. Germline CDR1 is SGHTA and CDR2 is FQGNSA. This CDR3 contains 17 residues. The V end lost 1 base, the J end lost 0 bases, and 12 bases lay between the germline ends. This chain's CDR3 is CASSLGGGLPNTGELFF. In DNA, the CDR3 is TGTGCCAGCAGCTTAGGAGGCGGCCTCCCGAACACCGGGGAGCTGTTTTTT.

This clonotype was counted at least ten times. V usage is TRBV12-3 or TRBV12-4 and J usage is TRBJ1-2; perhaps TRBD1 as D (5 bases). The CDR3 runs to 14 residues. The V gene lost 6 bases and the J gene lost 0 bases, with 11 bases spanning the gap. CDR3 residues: CASSRGPPNYGYTF. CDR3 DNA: TGTGCCAGCAGCCGGGGACCCCCTAACTATGGCTACACCTTC.

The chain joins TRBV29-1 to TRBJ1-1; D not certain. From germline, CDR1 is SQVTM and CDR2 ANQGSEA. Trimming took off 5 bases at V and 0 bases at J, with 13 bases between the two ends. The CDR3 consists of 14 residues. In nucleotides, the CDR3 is TGCAGCGTTCTACCCATACTCATGAACACTGAAGCTTTCTTT. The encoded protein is CSVLPILMNTEAFF.

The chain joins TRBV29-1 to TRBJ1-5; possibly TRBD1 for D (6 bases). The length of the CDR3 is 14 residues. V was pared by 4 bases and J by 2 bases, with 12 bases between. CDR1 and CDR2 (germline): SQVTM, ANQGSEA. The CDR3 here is CSVARGSGNQPQHF. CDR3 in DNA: TGCAGCGTTGCCAGGGGTTCTGGCAATCAGCCCCAGCATTTT. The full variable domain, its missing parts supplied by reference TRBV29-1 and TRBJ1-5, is SAVISQKPSRDICQRGTSLTIQCQVDSQVTMMFWYRQQPGQSLTLIATANQGSEATYESGFVIDKFPISRPNLTFSTLTVSNMSPEDSSIYLCSVARGSGNQPQHFGDGTRLSIL.

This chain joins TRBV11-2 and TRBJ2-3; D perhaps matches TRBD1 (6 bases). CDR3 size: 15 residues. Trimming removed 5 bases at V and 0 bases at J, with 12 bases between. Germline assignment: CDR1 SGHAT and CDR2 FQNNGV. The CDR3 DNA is TGTGCCAGCAGCCCAGGACAGTTTAGCACAGATACGCAGTATTTT. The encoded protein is CASSPGQFSTDTQYF.